Below, 10 T cell receptor beta chains from the same sample are listed, as sequenced in a study of T cells after yellow fever vaccination. TCRdb analysed the 5' RACE reads with MiXCR anew, one entry per CDR3 protein. The table has 450,000 to 550,000 distinct CDR3 sequences, around a fifth seen once. Here the sequenced sample was PBMCs, taken approximately 22 days after the first yellow fever vaccination. These receptors all come from a man aged 18 to 29 who received the YFV17D yellow fever vaccine.

This clonotype has a handful of counts. V usage is TRBV6-5 and J usage is TRBJ1-5, with a possible D match to TRBD1 (5 bases). CDR3 length: 17 residues. Germline CDR1 is MNHEY and CDR2 is SVGAGI. Trimming left V 2 bases short and J 7 bases short, with 21 bases between. CDR3 DNA sequence: TGTGCCAGCAGTTACATCCCTGAAGATCGAGGGGCCCAGCCCCAGCATTTT. It specifies CASSYIPEDRGAQPQHF.

V usage is TRBV7-6 and J usage is TRBJ2-5; 9 positions match TRBD1. Germline CDR1 SGHVS, CDR2 FNYEAQ. V shed 6 bases and J 5 bases; nucleotides not matched to a gene: 10. The CDR3 consists of 15 residues. The DNA of the CDR3 is TGTGCCAGCAGTGGGGCGGGACAGGGTCGGGAGACCCAGTACTTC. Translated: CASSGAGQGRETQYF.

This chain uses TRBV7-3 with TRBJ2-5; D is possibly TRBD1 or TRBD2 (5 bases each). The CDR3 sequence is 13 residues long. Trimming removed 5 bases at V and 5 bases at J, with 12 bases between. Looked up from germline, CDR1 is SGHTA and CDR2 is FQGTGA. CDR3 sequence: CASSRDPLETQYF. The CDR3 nucleotides are TGTGCCAGCAGCAGGGACCCTCTTGAGACCCAGTACTTC.

The gene calls are TRBV9 and TRBJ2-7, with 11 bases that match TRBD1. This CDR3 comprises 15 residues. CDR1 SGDLS and CDR2 YYNGEE come from the germline V gene. After removal of 3 bases from V and 4 bases from J, the junction contained 6 bases not matched to a gene. The CDR3 is CASSGRDRGFYEQYF. In nucleotides, the CDR3 is TGTGCCAGCAGCGGCCGGGACAGGGGGTTTTACGAGCAGTACTTC.

The chain employs TRBV25-1 and TRBJ1-6; 8 bases match TRBD1. V lost 8 bases and J lost 9; bases outside the gene matches: 9. Germline lookup yields CDR1 MGHDK and CDR2 SYGVNS. The CDR3 sequence is 14 residues long. CDR3 DNA: TGTGCCAGCTATCGGACAGGGACGGGTTCACCCCTCCACTTT. Translated: CASYRTGTGSPLHF.

The chain is built from TRBV6-5 and TRBJ1-4, with unresolved D. The V gene's germline CDR1 is MNHEY and CDR2 SVGAGI. CDR3 length: 13 amino acids. V was trimmed by 10 bases and J by 0 bases, leaving 9 bases between them. This CDR3 reads CATGLATNEKLFF. In nucleotides, the CDR3 is TGTGCCACCGGTTTGGCAACTAATGAAAAACTGTTTTTT.

This clonotype was detected a few times. The chain combines TRBV28 with TRBJ1-1; D gene ambiguous. V was clipped by 0 bases and J by 1 base, with 6 bases between them. From germline, CDR1 is MDHEN and CDR2 SYDVKM. The CDR3 covers 14 residues. The chain's CDR3 is CASSLWAANTEAFF. The CDR3 bases are TGTGCCAGCAGTTTATGGGCAGCGAACACTGAAGCTTTCTTT.

This clonotype was seen a single time. The genes are TRBV6-5 and TRBJ1-1; D not resolved. Deletions cut 4 bases from V and 4 bases from J, with 13 bases between. This CDR3 is built from 14 residues. In germline, CDR1 is MNHEY, CDR2 SVGAGI. CDR3 sequence: CASSSSQSVTEAFF. CDR3 DNA sequence: TGTGCCAGCAGTTCCTCCCAGAGCGTCACTGAAGCTTTCTTT.

The sample holds a few counts of this clonotype. The rearrangement joins TRBV13 to TRBJ2-1, with TRBD1 matching 7 bases. The germline gives CDR1 PRHDT, CDR2 FYEKMQ (reference sequence). V shed 2 bases, J shed 5 bases, and the junction held 9 bases outside the gene matches. The length of the CDR3 is 16 residues. CDR3: CASSLPNRGTHNEQFF. The CDR3 nucleotides are TGTGCCAGCAGCTTACCCAACAGGGGAACCCACAATGAGCAGTTCTTC.

The chain is built from TRBV9 and TRBJ2-7; 10 bases agree with TRBD2. CDR1 and CDR2 from the germline V gene are SGDLS and YYNGEE. CDR3 length: 17 amino acids. The ends lost 0 bases at V and 4 bases at J; junction bases unmatched: 10. CDR3 DNA: TGTGCCAGCAGCGTAGGTGGGGCTAGCGGGGGACCTTACGAGCAGTACTTC. Translation: CASSVGGASGGPYEQYF. The full variable domain, with the rest looked up from reference TRBV9 and TRBJ2-7, is DSGVTQTPKHLITATGQRVTLRCSPRSGDLSVYWYQQSLDQGLQFLIQYYNGEERAKGNILERFSAQQFPDLHSELNLSSLELGDSALYFCASSVGGASGGPYEQYFGPGTRLTVT.